This TCR beta chain was documented in a study of blood T cell repertoires in COVID-19. Study-wide context: The samples span acute and convalescent COVID-19 from the United States, Italy and Spain. T cells, B-cell-depleted T cells, or PBMCs provided the cDNA or gDNA that served as material.

Authors' methods: Reference gene primer amplification in the assay estimated nucleated cell counts. The method was immunoSEQ multiplex PCR; TCRdb's version includes in-frame clones alone and lacks a portion of them. The DNA gave D and trimming, while V, J and clone size come from that table. This table has 20,000 or so clones, about 81% appearing once. V lost 0 bases and J lost 6; bases outside the gene matches: 6. In germline, CDR1 is PRHDT, CDR2 FYEKMQ (reference sequence). The CDR3 is 15 residues long. The receptor was derived from a man aged 35 to 55 with active or convalescent COVID-19. The V call is TRBV13, the J call TRBJ1-1, with 8 bases identical to TRBD1. The sequenced sample consisted of peripheral blood. The CDR3 sequence: CASSLGDREFAEAFF. The CDR3 DNA reads as TGTGCCAGCAGCTTAGGGGACAGGGAATTCGCTGAAGCTTTCTTT.